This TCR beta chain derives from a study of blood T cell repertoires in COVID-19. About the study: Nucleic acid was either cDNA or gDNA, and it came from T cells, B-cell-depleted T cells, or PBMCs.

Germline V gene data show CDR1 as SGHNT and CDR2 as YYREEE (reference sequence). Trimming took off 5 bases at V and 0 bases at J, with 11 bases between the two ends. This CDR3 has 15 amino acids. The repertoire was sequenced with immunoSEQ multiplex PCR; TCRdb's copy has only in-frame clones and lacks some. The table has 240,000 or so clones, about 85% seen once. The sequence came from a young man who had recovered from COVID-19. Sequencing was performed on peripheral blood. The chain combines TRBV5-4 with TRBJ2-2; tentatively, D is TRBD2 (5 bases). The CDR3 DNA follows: TGTGCCAGCAGGGCGGACTCCACGAACACCGGGGAGCTGTTTTTT. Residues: CASRADSTNTGELFF. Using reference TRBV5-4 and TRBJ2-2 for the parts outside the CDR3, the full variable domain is ETGVTQSPTHLIKTRGQQVTLRCSSQSGHNTVSWYQQALGQGPQFIFQYYREEENGRGNFPPRFSGLQFPNYSSELNVNALELDDSALYLCASRADSTNTGELFFGEGSRLTVL.